The clone carrying this T cell receptor (beta chain) was counted a few times. Losses at the gene ends were 0 bases for V and 7 bases for J; bases not matched to a gene: 6. The CDR3 totals 15 residues. CDR1 SGHRS and CDR2 YFSETQ come from the germline V gene. TCRdb ran MiXCR on the RT-PCR reads and lists one entry per CDR3 protein. The sample includes more than 550,000 distinct CDR3 sequences, 11% to 15% seen only once; the top ten take 3.6%. The rearrangement links TRBV5-1 to TRBJ2-7; 11 bases fit TRBD2. What was sequenced was memory CD4+ T cells from blood. The sequence was obtained from a female donor in good health, serving as a healthy control. CDR3 protein: CASSLGPGLADEQYF. CDR3 nucleotides: TGCGCCAGCAGCTTGGGGCCGGGACTAGCGGATGAGCAGTACTTC.